Sequencing of this T cell receptor (beta chain) was carried out in a study of T cell responses to AZD1222 COVID-19 vaccine. Study-level points and caveats: Nearly half of spike-specific TCRs reportedly target unmutated variant regions. An increase in Spike-specific TCR breadth and depth was observed after two AZD1222 doses. The donors showed a predominance of white British ancestry and of females, with possible underestimation of clonal diversity.

A word on this clone: Its antigen is currently unknown.

The assay was immunoSEQ multiplex PCR, and TCRdb's table has in-frame clones only and misses some. The sample carries 140,000 to 150,000 clones, about 90% recorded once. Investigators merged groups given second doses at roughly 4 or roughly 12 weeks. This TCR derives from an adult who received the AZD1222 COVID-19 vaccine. Here the sequenced sample was peripheral blood, taken 28 days after the second AZD1222 dose.

DNA for the CDR3: TGTGCCAGCAGCTTAACAGCGGACCACAATGAGCAGTTCTTC. This gives the protein CASSLTADHNEQFF. This chain uses TRBV7-8 with TRBJ2-1, with D maybe TRBD2 (5 bases). The germline CDR1 and CDR2 sequences are SGHVS and FQNEAQ. V lost 2 bases, J lost 5 bases, and 10 bases lay in between. This CDR3 has 14 amino acids. Full variable domain (rest looked up from reference TRBV7-8 and TRBJ2-1): GAGVSQSPRYKVAKRGQDVALRCDPISGHVSLFWYQQALGQGPEFLTYFQNEAQLDKSGLPSDRFFAERPEGSVSTLKIQRTQQEDSAVYLCASSLTADHNEQFFGPGTRLTVL.